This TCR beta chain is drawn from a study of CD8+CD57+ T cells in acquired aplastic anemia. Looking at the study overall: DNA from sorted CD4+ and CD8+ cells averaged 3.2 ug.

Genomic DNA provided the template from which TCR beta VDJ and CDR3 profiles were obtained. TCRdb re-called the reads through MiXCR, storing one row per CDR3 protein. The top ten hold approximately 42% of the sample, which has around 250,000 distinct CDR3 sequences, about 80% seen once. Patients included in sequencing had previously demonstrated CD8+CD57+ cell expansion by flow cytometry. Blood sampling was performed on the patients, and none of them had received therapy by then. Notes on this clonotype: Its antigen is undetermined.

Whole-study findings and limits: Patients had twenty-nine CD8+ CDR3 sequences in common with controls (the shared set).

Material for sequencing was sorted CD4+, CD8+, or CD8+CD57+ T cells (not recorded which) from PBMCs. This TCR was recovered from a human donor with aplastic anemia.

For the CDR3, the DNA is TGTGCCAGCAGTTACCTGGGGAAGCAAGAGACCCAGTACTTC. Translated, it gives CASSYLGKQETQYF. This chain links TRBV6-5 with TRBJ2-5; no clear D gene. This CDR3 region has 14 residues. V lost 2 bases and J 2 bases, leaving 9 bases between the germline ends. Germline CDR1 and CDR2: MNHEY and SVGAGI.